What follows are 8 T cell receptor beta chains derived from one specimen sequenced in a study of blood T cells in healthy people across ages. A second PCR, run for about 7 to 11 cycles, used a sample-barcoded 5' primer plus a J-beta primer mix. TCRdb redid the calling of the 5' RACE reads with MiXCR, one entry per CDR3 protein. The sample has hundreds of thousands of distinct CDR3 sequences, about 26% seen once. The same data also contributed to another study, on T cells of mothers and their children.

The sample comprised blood. Receptors were obtained from a boy between 10 and 17 years old in good health.

The table lists this clonotype with a few counts. The V call is TRBV4-1, the J call TRBJ2-5; TRBD2 is a possible D gene (6 bases). The J call may be in error: the DNA end matches TRBJ2-7 better. The germline gives CDR1 MGHRA, CDR2 YSYEKL. This CDR3 is 16 amino acids long. CDR3 sequence: CASSQVGSGSSYEQYF. The CDR3, as DNA: TGCGCCAGCAGCCAAGTTGGTAGCGGTAGCTCCTACGAGCAGTACTTC.

The chain carries TRBV2 and TRBJ1-1, with 9 bases matching TRBD1. The V and J ends lost 2 bases and 5 bases, in that order; junction bases with no gene match: 6. CDR1 is SNHLY and CDR2 is FYNNEI in the germline V gene. The CDR3 runs to 15 residues. The CDR3 is CASSESGTGMTEAFF. CDR3 bases: TGTGCCAGCAGTGAATCAGGGACAGGGATGACTGAAGCTTTCTTT. Full variable domain (outside the CDR3, taken from reference TRBV2 and TRBJ1-1): EPEVTQTPSHQVTQMGQEVILRCVPISNHLYFYWYRQILGQKVEFLVSFYNNEISEKSEIFDDQFSVERPDGSNFTLKIRSTKLEDSAMYFCASSESGTGMTEAFFGQGTRLTVV.

In this sample, this clonotype turned up a few times. This chain joins TRBV25-1 and TRBJ1-1; no firm D call. The CDR3 has 12 residues. Trimming left V 5 bases short and J 7 bases short, with 11 bases between. Per germline, CDR1 MGHDK and CDR2 SYGVNS. CDR3 DNA sequence: TGTGCCAGCAGTTACACCCGGGGTGAAGCTTTCTTT. It translates to CASSYTRGEAFF.

The rearrangement uses TRBV12-3 or TRBV12-4 and TRBJ1-2; 8 positions match TRBD1. This CDR3 has 14 residues. V lost 8 bases and J lost 0; bases outside the gene matches: 5. The CDR3 loop is CASGRQGPNYGYTF. Here the CDR3 DNA reads TGTGCCAGCGGTAGACAGGGGCCTAACTATGGCTACACCTTC.

Remarks on this clonotype: The junction differs from germline at one of its ends, possibly a read error. The chain carries TRBV4-1 and TRBJ2-2; 16 bases line up with TRBD2. CDR1 is MGHRA, CDR2 YSYEKL, per germline. The CDR3 runs 18 residues. The CDR3: CASSPGTSGGANTGELFF. CDR3 DNA sequence: TGCGCCAGTAGCCCGGGGACTAGCGGGGGGGCGAACACCGGGGAGCTGTTTTTT.

The chain has TRBV20-1 and TRBJ1-3, with D uncertain. The V end lost 3 bases, the J end lost 0 bases, and 9 bases lay between the germline ends. The germline CDR1 and CDR2 sequences are DFQATT and SNEGSKA (reference sequence). The CDR3 consists of 14 residues. The CDR3 sequence: CSASSQASGNTIYF. The CDR3 DNA reads as TGCAGTGCTAGCTCGCAGGCCTCTGGAAACACCATATATTTT.

This clonotype showed up just a few times. The chain has TRBV5-5 and TRBJ2-5; 12 positions match TRBD1. The CDR3 consists of 16 residues. Germline CDR1 reads SGHKS; CDR2 reads YYEKEE (reference sequence). V was pared by 4 bases and J by 4 bases, with 8 bases of the junction left unmatched. The CDR3, as DNA: TGTGCCAGCAGCCTCTCCGGGACAGGGGGCAGAGAGACCCAGTACTTC. It yields the protein CASSLSGTGGRETQYF.

The chain has TRBV4-1 and TRBJ2-5; a weak D match, TRBD1 (6 bases). The germline V gene encodes CDR1 MGHRA and CDR2 YSYEKL. The CDR3 runs to 15 residues. Trimming left V 4 bases short and J 5 bases short, with 17 bases between. This CDR3 reads CASSPLQGLRETQYF. CDR3 in DNA: TGCGCCAGCAGCCCCCTACAGGGATTGAGGGAGACCCAGTACTTC.